One and the same sample provided the 20 T cell receptor beta chains below, sequenced in a study of response to subunit inactivated influenza vaccine. MiXCR, applied by TCRdb to the RT-PCR reads, yields one record per CDR3 protein. Among 500,000 or so distinct CDR3 sequences listed, 16% were seen once. The sequences come from CD4+ T cells sorted from PBMCs, collected around 25 months after vaccination. The receptors shown here come from a man between 50 and 69 years old who received an inactivated influenza vaccine.

This clonotype came up a few times. This sequence joins TRBV7-9 and TRBJ1-1; D gene unclear. This CDR3 contains 15 residues. The germline V gene has CDR1 SEHNR and CDR2 FQNEAQ (reference sequence). The V end was cut by 3 bases, the J end by 1 base, with 12 bases between. CDR3 in DNA: TGTGCCAGCAGCTTTGCAGGTTCAAGGAACACTGAAGCTTTCTTT. Translating it yields CASSFAGSRNTEAFF.

This clonotype was recorded a few times. V is TRBV19 and J is TRBJ1-6; D may be TRBD1 (6 bases). The V end was cut by 4 bases, the J end by 10 bases, with 14 bases between. Per germline, CDR1 LNHDA and CDR2 SQIVND (reference sequence). The CDR3 is 14 residues long. CDR3 nucleotides: TGTGCCAGTAGTACCCAACAGGGTCACTCACCCCTCCACTTT. Its translation: CASSTQQGHSPLHF.

This sequence joins TRBV20-1 and TRBJ2-1; D is uncertain. Looked up from germline, CDR1 is DFQATT and CDR2 is SNEGSKA (reference sequence). The CDR3 runs 14 residues. V lost 0 bases and J lost 0, with 6 bases in between. The CDR3 nucleotides read TGCAGTGCTAGAGAGCTTAGCTCCTACAATGAGCAGTTCTTC. It yields the protein CSARELSSYNEQFF.

This clonotype came up many times. The chain carries TRBV10-3 and TRBJ1-1; 9 positions agree with TRBD1. Germline-derived CDR1 and CDR2 are ENHRY and SYGVKD. This CDR3 is built from 12 residues. J gave up 11 bases and V 6 bases, and 7 bases lay outside the gene matches. The CDR3 spells CAISDRGTAAFF. The CDR3 DNA sequence: TGTGCCATCAGCGACAGGGGGACGGCGGCTTTCTTT.

This clonotype appeared a single time. The CDR3 is CSARDNSREIETQYF. Written as DNA, the CDR3 is TGCAGTGCTAGAGACAATTCCAGGGAGATAGAGACCCAGTACTTC. This chain links TRBV20-1 with TRBJ2-5; the D call may be TRBD1 or TRBD2 (5 bases each). Germline values: CDR1 DFQATT, CDR2 SNEGSKA (reference sequence). This CDR3 is 15 amino acids long. V was shortened by 0 bases and J by 4 bases, with 15 bases between the two germline ends.

V gene TRBV20-1 combines with J gene TRBJ2-7; 14 nucleotides line up with TRBD2. The germline V gene has CDR1 DFQATT and CDR2 SNEGSKA (reference sequence). Trimming at V came to 6 bases and at J to 7 bases, leaving 8 bases not matched to a gene. The CDR3 has 14 amino acids. CDR3 in amino acids: CSARTSGRPVEQYF. The CDR3 coding sequence is TGCAGTGCGCGGACTAGCGGGAGGCCGGTTGAGCAGTACTTC.

The chain combines TRBV11-3 with TRBJ2-7; TRBD1 is a possible D gene (6 bases). The CDR3 is 15 amino acids. Per germline, CDR1 SGHNT and CDR2 YENEEA. Between the trimmed V and J ends, which lost 5 bases and 0 bases, there was a span of 14 bases. CDR3: CASSIRTDISYEQYF. The CDR3 DNA is TGTGCCAGCAGCATAAGGACAGATATCTCCTACGAGCAGTACTTC.

V gene TRBV3-1 combines with J gene TRBJ2-7; D gene unclear. The CDR3 has 13 residues. CDR1 and CDR2 from the germline V gene are LGHDT and YNNKEL (reference sequence). The V end was cut by 1 base, the J end by 7 bases, with 11 bases between. CDR3 amino acids: CASSQAGALEQYF. As DNA, the CDR3 is TGTGCCAGCAGCCAAGCCGGAGCTTTGGAGCAGTACTTC.

The CDR3 nucleotides read TGTGCCAGCATTGACAGGGGCATCTATGAGCAGTTCTTC. This codes for CASIDRGIYEQFF. The genes are TRBV16 and TRBJ2-1; 8 positions agree with TRBD1. This CDR3 is 13 amino acids long. CDR1 is KGHSY and CDR2 is FQNENV in the germline V gene. The J segment lost 8 bases and the V segment lost 7 bases, leaving 7 bases of the junction unmatched.

This chain connects TRBV7-3 to TRBJ2-1; weak D call: TRBD1 (6 bases). Germline CDR1 SGHTA, CDR2 FQGTGA. The CDR3 covers 16 residues. The germline V and J ends were trimmed by 0 bases and 0 bases, with 9 bases remaining between them. The CDR3 spells CASSLTPGDSYNEQFF. The CDR3 DNA sequence: TGTGCCAGCAGCTTAACTCCAGGGGACTCCTACAATGAGCAGTTCTTC.

The chain links TRBV12-3 or TRBV12-4 to TRBJ1-4; possibly TRBD1 for D (5 bases). The germline V and J ends were trimmed by 6 bases and 5 bases, with 10 bases remaining between them. The CDR3 consists of 13 residues. The CDR3 nucleotides read TGTGCCAGCAGATTACAGGCAAATGAAAAACTGTTTTTT. It yields the protein CASRLQANEKLFF.

This clonotype was found a few times. This chain's CDR3 is CASTKGGSSYNEQFF. The CDR3 region has the DNA TGTGCCAGCACCAAAGGCGGGAGCTCCTACAATGAGCAGTTCTTC. The chain recombines TRBV28 with TRBJ2-1; 7 bases are a match to TRBD2. Unmatched junction bases numbered 6, after V lost 7 bases and J lost 0 bases. CDR1 and CDR2 (germline): MDHEN, SYDVKM. The CDR3 consists of 15 residues.

This rearrangement joins TRBV20-1 to TRBJ2-2; D gene unclear. CDR1 is DFQATT and CDR2 is SNEGSKA in the germline V gene (reference sequence). The V gene lost 1 base and the J gene lost 1 base, with 16 bases spanning the gap. The CDR3 is 17 residues long. The CDR3 coding sequence is TGCAGTGCTAGAGGCCTTAACTGGGGTGGGAACACCGGGGAGCTGTTTTTT. Its protein is CSARGLNWGGNTGELFF.

Here the CDR3 DNA reads TGTGCCAGCATTGGACACCTTAAGGCCAAAAACATTCAGTACTTC. Protein sequence: CASIGHLKAKNIQYF. The chain couples TRBV28 to TRBJ2-4; D perhaps matches TRBD1 (5 bases). This CDR3 region has 15 residues. The germline V gene has CDR1 MDHEN and CDR2 SYDVKM. V was cut by 7 bases and J by 1 base, with 14 bases left in between.

The gene calls are TRBV5-1 and TRBJ2-6; D not certain. Germline CDR1 reads SGHRS; CDR2 reads YFSETQ. V lost 0 bases to trimming and J lost 4 bases, with 2 bases between them. CDR3 length equals 13 residues. CDR3 nucleotides: TGCGCCAGCAGCTTGGAAGGGGCCAACGTCCTGACTTTC. Its protein product is CASSLEGANVLTF.

This clonotype has ten or more counts. The V call is TRBV20-1, the J call TRBJ1-5; D is possibly TRBD1 (5 bases). Germline V gene data show CDR1 as DFQATT and CDR2 as SNEGSKA (reference sequence). The CDR3 covers 15 residues. Trimming removed 2 bases from V and 4 bases from J, with 15 bases in between. CDR3 sequence reads: CSARPQGTGNQPQHF. For the CDR3, the DNA is TGCAGTGCTAGACCGCAAGGGACCGGTAATCAGCCCCAGCATTTT.

The J gene is TRBJ2-1, the V gene TRBV5-6; 14 positions agree with TRBD2. The germline gives CDR1 SGHDT, CDR2 YYEEEE. This CDR3 region has 15 residues. Trimming removed 5 bases from V and 6 bases from J; junction bases left unmatched: 4. The CDR3 nucleotides read TGTGCCAGCAGGGAAGGGACTAGCGGGGGCAATGAGCAGTTCTTC. Protein sequence: CASREGTSGGNEQFF.

This clonotype was seen a handful of times. The V gene is TRBV10-3, the J gene TRBJ2-7; TRBD1 is a possible D gene (6 bases). CDR1 ENHRY and CDR2 SYGVKD come from the germline V gene. V lost 2 bases, J lost 3 bases, and 11 bases lay in between. This CDR3 spans 14 amino acids. CDR3 region: CAISETGQIYEQYF. In nucleotides, the CDR3 is TGTGCCATCAGTGAGACCGGACAGATCTACGAGCAGTACTTC.

This clonotype appeared many times. The chain uses TRBV7-6 and TRBJ2-1, with 9 bases matching TRBD1. V lost 3 bases and J lost 0; bases outside the gene matches: 6. Germline loops: CDR1 SGHVS, CDR2 FNYEAQ. CDR3 length: 17 amino acids. Here the CDR3 DNA reads TGTGCCAGCAGCTTCGTCGGGACAGGGATCTCCTACAATGAGCAGTTCTTC. Protein: CASSFVGTGISYNEQFF.

The chain recombines TRBV7-9 with TRBJ2-3, with a tentative D call TRBD2 (7 bases). The V end lost 5 bases, the J end lost 3 bases, and 18 bases lay between the germline ends. This CDR3 contains 16 residues. CDR1 is SEHNR and CDR2 is FQNEAQ in the germline V gene (reference sequence). The CDR3 loop is CASSLPAGHSTDTQYF. CDR3 coding DNA: TGTGCCAGCAGCCTTCCAGCGGGACATTCTACAGATACGCAGTATTTT.